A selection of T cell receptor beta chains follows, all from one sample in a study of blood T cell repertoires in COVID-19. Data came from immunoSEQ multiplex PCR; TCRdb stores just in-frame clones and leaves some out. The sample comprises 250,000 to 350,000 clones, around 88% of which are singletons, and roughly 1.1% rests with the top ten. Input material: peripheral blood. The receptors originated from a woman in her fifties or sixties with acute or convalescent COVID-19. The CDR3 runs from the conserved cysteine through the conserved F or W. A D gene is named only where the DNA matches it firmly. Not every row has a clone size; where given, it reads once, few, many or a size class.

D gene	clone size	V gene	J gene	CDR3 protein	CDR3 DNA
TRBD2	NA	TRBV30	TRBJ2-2	CAWRGGSYPTGELFF	TGTGCCTGGAGGGGAGGGAGTTACCCCACCGGGGAGCTGTTTTTT
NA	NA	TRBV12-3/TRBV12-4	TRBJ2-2	CASSPRLAGELFF	TGTGCCAGCAGTCCCCGACTCGCCGGGGAGCTGTTTTTT
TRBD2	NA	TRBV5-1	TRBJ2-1	CASSFGAGGEQFF	TGCGCCAGCAGCTTTGGGGCGGGGGGCGAGCAGTTCTTC
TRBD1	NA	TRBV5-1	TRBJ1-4	CASSPTGDEKLFF	TGCGCCAGCAGCCCGACAGGGGATGAAAAACTGTTTTTT
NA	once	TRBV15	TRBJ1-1	CATSRQRNTEAFF	TGTGCCACCAGCAGACAGCGGAACACTGAAGCTTTCTTT
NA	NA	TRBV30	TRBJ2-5	CAWSRQVGGETQYF	TGTGCCTGGAGTCGACAGGTCGGAGGAGAGACCCAGTACTTC
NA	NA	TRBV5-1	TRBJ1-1	CASRDGGEAFF	TGCGCCAGCAGAGATGGGGGGGAAGCTTTCTTT
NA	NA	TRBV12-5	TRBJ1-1	CASGLVNGGDTEAFF	TGTGCTAGTGGTTTGGTAAACGGAGGGGACACTGAAGCTTTCTTT
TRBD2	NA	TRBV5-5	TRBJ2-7	CASSLTFRAGGPLYEQYF	TGTGCCAGCAGCTTGACCTTCAGAGCGGGAGGGCCCCTCTACGAGCAGTACTTC
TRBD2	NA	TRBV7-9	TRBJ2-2	CASSISGSRTGELFF	TGTGCCAGCAGCATTAGCGGGAGTAGGACCGGGGAGCTGTTTTTT
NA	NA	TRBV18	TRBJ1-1	CASSPAGGWDTEAFF	TGTGCCAGCTCACCCGCGGGGGGCTGGGACACTGAAGCTTTCTTT
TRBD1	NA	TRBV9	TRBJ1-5	CASSATGRNQPQHF	TGTGCCAGCAGCGCGACAGGGCGCAATCAGCCCCAGCATTTT
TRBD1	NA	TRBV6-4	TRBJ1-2	CASSAPSGDSYGYTF	TGTGCCAGCAGTGCCCCCTCGGGGGACAGCTATGGCTACACCTTC
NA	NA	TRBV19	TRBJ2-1	CASSMKTAQFF	TGTGCCAGTAGTATGAAGACTGCTCAGTTCTTC
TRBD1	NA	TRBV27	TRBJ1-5	CASRQTGASQPQHF	TGTGCCAGCAGACAAACAGGGGCAAGCCAGCCCCAGCATTTT
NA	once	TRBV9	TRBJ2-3	CASSVGWSGNTDTQYF	TGTGCCAGCAGCGTAGGGTGGAGCGGTAACACAGATACGCAGTATTTT
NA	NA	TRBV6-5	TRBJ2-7	CASRNPGLGTYEQYF	TGTGCCAGCAGAAATCCGGGACTTGGAACCTACGAGCAGTACTTC
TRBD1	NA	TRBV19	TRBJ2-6	CASSRDRGSSGANVLTF	TGTGCCAGTAGTCGGGACAGGGGGTCCTCTGGGGCCAACGTCCTGACTTTC
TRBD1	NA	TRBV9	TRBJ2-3	CASSPPPGQGPDTQYF	TGTGCCAGCAGCCCACCCCCGGGACAGGGCCCAGATACGCAGTATTTT
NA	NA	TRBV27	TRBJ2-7	CASSYAAGPHEQYF	TGTGCCAGCAGTTACGCCGCAGGTCCGCACGAGCAGTACTTC
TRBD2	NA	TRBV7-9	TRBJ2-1	CASSFSLRGVEYDNEQFF	TGTGCCAGCAGCTTTAGTCTCCGGGGGGTCGAGTACGACAATGAGCAGTTCTTC
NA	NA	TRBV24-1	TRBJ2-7	CATSDLSSGTPSEQYF	TGTGCCACCAGTGATTTATCCTCCGGGACACCTTCCGAGCAGTACTTC
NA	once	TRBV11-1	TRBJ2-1	CASSFGQGSYNEQFF	TGTGCCAGCAGCTTTGGGCAGGGTAGCTACAATGAGCAGTTCTTC
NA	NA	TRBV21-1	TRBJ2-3	CASSPRTANTDTQYF	TGTGCCAGCAGCCCCCGGACAGCTAACACAGATACGCAGTATTTT
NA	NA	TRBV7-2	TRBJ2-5	CASSLGRGTQYF	TGTGCCAGCAGCTTAGGCCGGGGGACCCAGTACTTC
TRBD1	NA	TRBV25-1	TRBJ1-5	CASSGTGGGQPQHF	TGTGCCAGCAGCGGGACAGGGGGCGGACAGCCCCAGCATTTT
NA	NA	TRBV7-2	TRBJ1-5	CASSLDISTQGIRQPQHF	TGTGCCAGCAGCTTAGATATTAGTACGCAGGGGATAAGACAGCCCCAGCATTTT
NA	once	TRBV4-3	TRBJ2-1	CASPLREGGNEQFF	TGCGCCAGCCCCTTAAGGGAGGGGGGCAATGAGCAGTTCTTC
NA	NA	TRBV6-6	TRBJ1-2	CASSYSRTSFGYTF	TGTGCCAGCAGTTACTCCAGGACATCATTCGGCTACACCTTC
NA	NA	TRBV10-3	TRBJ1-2	CAISESGQAYGYTF	TGTGCCATCAGTGAGTCAGGTCAGGCCTATGGCTACACCTTC
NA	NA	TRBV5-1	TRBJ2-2	CASSLGTTPGELFF	TGCGCCAGCAGCTTGGGTACAACCCCGGGGGAGCTGTTTTTT
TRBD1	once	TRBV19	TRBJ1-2	CASRTLSGTGFGYTF	TGTGCCAGTAGGACCCTGTCCGGGACAGGTTTTGGCTACACCTTC
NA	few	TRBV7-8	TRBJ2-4	CASTPEEGADIQYF	TGTGCCAGCACCCCCGAGGAAGGGGCGGACATTCAGTACTTC
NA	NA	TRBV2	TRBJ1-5	CASTYTGSNQPQHF	TGTGCCAGCACATATACAGGGAGCAATCAGCCCCAGCATTTT
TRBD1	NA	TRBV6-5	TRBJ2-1	CASSYDRASYNEQFF	TGTGCCAGCAGTTACGACAGGGCTTCCTACAATGAGCAGTTCTTC
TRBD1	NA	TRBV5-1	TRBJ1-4	CASSPGTARGGNEKLFF	TGCGCCAGCAGCCCCGGGACAGCTAGGGGTGGGAATGAAAAACTGTTTTTT
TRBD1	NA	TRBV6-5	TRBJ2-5	CASRTGGSQETQYF	TGTGCCAGCCGGACAGGGGGTTCTCAAGAGACCCAGTACTTC
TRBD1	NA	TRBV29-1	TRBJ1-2	CSAWTGTYGYTF	TGCAGCGCCTGGACAGGGACGTATGGCTACACCTTC
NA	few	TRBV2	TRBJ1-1	CASSEGRQGGTEAFF	TGTGCCAGCAGTGAAGGGAGGCAGGGAGGGACTGAAGCTTTCTTT
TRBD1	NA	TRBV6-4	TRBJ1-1	CASSVLDRVVSEGAFF	TGTGCCAGCAGTGTTCTAGACAGGGTAGTTTCTGAGGGAGCTTTCTTT
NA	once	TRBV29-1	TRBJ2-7	CSVEDRGGEQYF	TGCAGCGTTGAAGATCGTGGGGGGGAGCAGTACTTC
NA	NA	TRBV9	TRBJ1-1	CASRDDRGGMNTEAFF	TGTGCCAGCAGGGATGATCGGGGGGGCATGAACACTGAAGCTTTCTTT
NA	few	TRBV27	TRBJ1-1	CASSTFRSGLEAFF	TGTGCCAGCAGTACCTTCCGGAGCGGGCTTGAAGCTTTCTTT
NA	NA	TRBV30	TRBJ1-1	CAWSEQGYTEAFF	TGTGCCTGGAGTGAGCAGGGATACACTGAAGCTTTCTTT
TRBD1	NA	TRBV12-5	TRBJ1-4	CASGLPGQEVKLFF	TGTGCTAGTGGTTTGCCGGGACAGGAGGTGAAACTGTTTTTT
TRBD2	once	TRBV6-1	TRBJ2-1	CASSELTGGREQFF	TGTGCCAGCAGTGAATTAACGGGGGGGCGTGAGCAGTTCTTC
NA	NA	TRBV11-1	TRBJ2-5	CASSGGQNSETQYF	TGTGCCAGCAGCGGAGGACAGAACTCGGAGACCCAGTACTTC
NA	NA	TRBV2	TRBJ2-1	CATGSAAYNEQFF	TGTGCCACCGGGTCGGCCGCATACAATGAGCAGTTCTTC
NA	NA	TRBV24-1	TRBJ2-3	CATRGPQGDTQYF	TGTGCCACCAGGGGACCACAGGGAGATACGCAGTATTTT
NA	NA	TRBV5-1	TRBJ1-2	CASSLSGDTNYGYTF	TGCGCCAGCAGCCTCAGCGGGGACACTAACTATGGCTACACCTTC
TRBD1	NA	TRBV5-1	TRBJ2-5	CASSLGQGAEETQYF	TGCGCCAGCAGCCTCGGACAGGGGGCAGAAGAGACCCAGTACTTC
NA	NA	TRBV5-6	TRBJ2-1	CASSYGVLVNEQFF	TGTGCCAGCAGCTACGGAGTTTTAGTTAATGAGCAGTTCTTC
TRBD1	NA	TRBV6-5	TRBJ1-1	CASRDRGWTEAFF	TGTGCCAGCCGAGACAGGGGCTGGACTGAAGCTTTCTTT
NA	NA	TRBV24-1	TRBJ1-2	CATSDQRSGYGYTF	TGTGCCACCAGTGATCAACGGAGTGGGTATGGCTACACCTTC
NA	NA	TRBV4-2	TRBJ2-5	CASSQEGNEETQYF	TGTGCCAGCAGCCAAGAGGGCAACGAAGAGACCCAGTACTTC
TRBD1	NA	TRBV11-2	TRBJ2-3	CASSLQGVKTDTQYF	TGTGCCAGCAGCCTGCAGGGGGTAAAGACAGATACGCAGTATTTT
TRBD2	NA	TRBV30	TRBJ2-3	CAWGGGPTDTQYF	TGTGCCTGGGGCGGGGGGCCGACAGATACGCAGTATTTT
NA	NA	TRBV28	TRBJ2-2	CASSLVGENTGELFF	TGTGCCAGCAGTTTAGTCGGGGAAAACACCGGGGAGCTGTTTTTT
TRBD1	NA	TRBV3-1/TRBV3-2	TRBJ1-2	CASSQGDRTGHYGYTF	TGTGCCAGCAGCCAAGGCGACAGGACAGGCCACTATGGCTACACCTTC